This T cell receptor beta chain was obtained from a study of blood T cell repertoires in COVID-19. Study-wide context: The cDNA or gDNA used as material had been derived from T cells, B-cell-depleted T cells, or PBMCs.

Seattle cases were enrolled at active infection and followed longitudinally. How the authors handled the data: Reference gene primer amplification gave nucleated cell count estimates. Data came from immunoSEQ multiplex PCR; TCRdb stores just in-frame clones and leaves some out. V, J and clone size are those of that table, while D and trimming were read from the DNA. The sample shows about 130,000 clones, roughly nine tenths of them seen only once. Germline lookup yields CDR1 GTSNPN and CDR2 SVGIG (reference sequence). J was trimmed by 7 bases and V by 3 bases; bases with no gene match: 17. The CDR3 totals 18 residues.

Source material: peripheral blood. This sequence was found in a man in his fifties or sixties with COVID-19, enrolled during active disease. The chain uses TRBV30 and TRBJ1-5; TRBD1 aligns across 11 bases. Here the CDR3 reads CAWSPRQSGQGVRQPQHF. CDR3 sequence (DNA): TGTGCCTGGAGCCCCCGGCAATCGGGACAGGGGGTTCGGCAGCCCCAGCATTTT.